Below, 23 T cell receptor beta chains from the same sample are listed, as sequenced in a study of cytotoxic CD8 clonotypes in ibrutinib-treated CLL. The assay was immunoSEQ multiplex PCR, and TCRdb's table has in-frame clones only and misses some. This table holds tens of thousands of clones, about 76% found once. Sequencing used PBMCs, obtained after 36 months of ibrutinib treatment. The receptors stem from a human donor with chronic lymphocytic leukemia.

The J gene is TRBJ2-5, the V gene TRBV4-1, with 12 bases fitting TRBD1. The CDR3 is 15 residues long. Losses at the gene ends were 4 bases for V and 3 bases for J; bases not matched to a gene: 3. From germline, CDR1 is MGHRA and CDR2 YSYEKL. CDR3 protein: CASSRGTGGEETQYF. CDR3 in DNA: TGCGCCAGCAGCCGAGGGACAGGGGGCGAAGAGACCCAGTACTTC.

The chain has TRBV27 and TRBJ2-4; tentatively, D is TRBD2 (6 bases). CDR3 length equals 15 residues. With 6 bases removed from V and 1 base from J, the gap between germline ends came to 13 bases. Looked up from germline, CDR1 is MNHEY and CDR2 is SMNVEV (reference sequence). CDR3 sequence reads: CASRGGTAAKNIQYF. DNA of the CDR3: TGTGCCAGCAGAGGCGGGACGGCGGCCAAAAACATTCAGTACTTC.

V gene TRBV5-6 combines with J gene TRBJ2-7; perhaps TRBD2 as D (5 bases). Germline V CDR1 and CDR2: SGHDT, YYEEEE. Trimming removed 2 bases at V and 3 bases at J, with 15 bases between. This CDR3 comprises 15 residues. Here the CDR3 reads CASSLGFQDFYEQYF. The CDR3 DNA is TGTGCCAGCAGCTTAGGATTTCAGGACTTCTACGAGCAGTACTTC.

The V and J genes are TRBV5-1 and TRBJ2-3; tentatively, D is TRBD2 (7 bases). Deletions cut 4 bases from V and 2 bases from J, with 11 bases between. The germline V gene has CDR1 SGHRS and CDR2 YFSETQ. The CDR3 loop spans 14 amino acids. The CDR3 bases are TGCGCCAGCAGCCCGGGGGGCTACACAGATACGCAGTATTTT. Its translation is CASSPGGYTDTQYF.

CDR3 in DNA: TGTGCCAGCAGCTTGGCAGGGGCAGGGGTACTCTCCTACGAGCAGTACTTC. Its translation: CASSLAGAGVLSYEQYF. The genes are TRBV5-4 and TRBJ2-7, with D possibly matching TRBD1 (6 bases). Trimming removed 0 bases at V and 0 bases at J, with 16 bases between. The CDR3 has 17 amino acids. Per the germline V gene, CDR1 is SGHNT and CDR2 is YYREEE (reference sequence).

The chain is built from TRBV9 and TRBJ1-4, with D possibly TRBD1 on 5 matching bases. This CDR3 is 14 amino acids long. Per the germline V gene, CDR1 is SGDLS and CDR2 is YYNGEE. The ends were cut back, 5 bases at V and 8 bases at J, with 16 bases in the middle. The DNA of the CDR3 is TGTGCCAGCAGAGTTGGGGGGAACCACGAAAAACTGTTTTTT. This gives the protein CASRVGGNHEKLFF.

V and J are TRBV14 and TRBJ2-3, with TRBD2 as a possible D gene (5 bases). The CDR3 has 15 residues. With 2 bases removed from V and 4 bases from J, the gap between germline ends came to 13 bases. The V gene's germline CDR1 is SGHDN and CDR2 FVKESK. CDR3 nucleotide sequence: TGTGCCAGCAGCCAATTGACTACCTCCGCAGATACGCAGTATTTT. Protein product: CASSQLTTSADTQYF. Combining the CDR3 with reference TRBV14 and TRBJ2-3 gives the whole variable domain EAGVTQFPSHSVIEKGQTVTLRCDPISGHDNLYWYRRVMGKEIKFLLHFVKESKQDESGMPNNRFLAERTGGTYSTLKVQPAELEDSGVYFCASSQLTTSADTQYFGPGTRLTVL.

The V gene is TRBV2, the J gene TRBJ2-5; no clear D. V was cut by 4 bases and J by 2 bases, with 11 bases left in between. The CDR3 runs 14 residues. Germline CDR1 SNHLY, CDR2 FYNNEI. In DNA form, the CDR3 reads TGTGCCAGCAGTGGCTCATGGGATCAAGAGACCCAGTACTTC. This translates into CASSGSWDQETQYF.

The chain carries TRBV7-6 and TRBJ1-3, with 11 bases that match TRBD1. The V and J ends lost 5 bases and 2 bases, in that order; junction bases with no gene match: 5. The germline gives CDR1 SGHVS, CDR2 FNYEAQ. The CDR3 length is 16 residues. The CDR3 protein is CASSPRTGGPGNTIYF. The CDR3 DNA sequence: TGTGCCAGCAGCCCCCGGACAGGGGGCCCTGGAAACACCATATATTTT.

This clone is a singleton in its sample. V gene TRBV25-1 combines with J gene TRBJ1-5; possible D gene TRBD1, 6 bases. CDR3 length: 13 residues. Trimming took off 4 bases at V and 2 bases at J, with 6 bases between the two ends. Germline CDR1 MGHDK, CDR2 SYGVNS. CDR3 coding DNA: TGTGCCAGCAGTGGACAGGGCAATCAGCCCCAGCATTTT. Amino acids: CASSGQGNQPQHF.

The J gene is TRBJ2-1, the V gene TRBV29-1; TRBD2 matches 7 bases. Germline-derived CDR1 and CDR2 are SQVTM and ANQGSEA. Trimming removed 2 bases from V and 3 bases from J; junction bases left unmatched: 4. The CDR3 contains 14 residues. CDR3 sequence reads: CSVERGDVYNEQFF. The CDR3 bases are TGCAGCGTTGAACGGGGGGATGTCTACAATGAGCAGTTCTTC.

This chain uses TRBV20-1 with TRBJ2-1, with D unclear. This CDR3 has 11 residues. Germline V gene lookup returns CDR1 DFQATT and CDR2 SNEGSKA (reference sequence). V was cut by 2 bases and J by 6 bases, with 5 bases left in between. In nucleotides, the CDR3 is TGCAGTGCTAGACTTGGCAATGAGCAGTTCTTC. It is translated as CSARLGNEQFF.

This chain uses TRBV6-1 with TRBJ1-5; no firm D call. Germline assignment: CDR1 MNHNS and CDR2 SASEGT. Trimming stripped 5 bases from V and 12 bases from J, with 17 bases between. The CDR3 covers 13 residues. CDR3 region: CASSRTIVPHQHF. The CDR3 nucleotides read TGTGCCAGCAGTCGGACGATTGTGCCCCACCAGCATTTT.

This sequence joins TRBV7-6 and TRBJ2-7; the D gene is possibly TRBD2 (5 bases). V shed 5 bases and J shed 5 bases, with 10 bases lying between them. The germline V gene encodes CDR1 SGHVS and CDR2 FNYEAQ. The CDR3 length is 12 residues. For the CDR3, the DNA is TGTGCCAGCAGCAAGAGGGATAACGAGCAGTACTTC. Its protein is CASSKRDNEQYF.

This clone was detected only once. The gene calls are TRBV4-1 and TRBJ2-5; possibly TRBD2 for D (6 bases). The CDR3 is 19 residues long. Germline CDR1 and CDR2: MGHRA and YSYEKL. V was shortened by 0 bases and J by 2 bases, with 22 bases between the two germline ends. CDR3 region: CASSQDQGSNSGPQETQYF. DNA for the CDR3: TGCGCCAGCAGCCAAGATCAAGGGTCGAATAGCGGCCCTCAAGAGACCCAGTACTTC.

Written as DNA, the CDR3 is TGTGCCAGCAGTGAAATGGGCAGGACTAATTCACCCCTCCACTTT. Translation gives CASSEMGRTNSPLHF. The chain has TRBV2 and TRBJ1-6; the D is unclear. The germline V gene has CDR1 SNHLY and CDR2 FYNNEI. V lost 2 bases and J 6 bases, leaving 11 bases between the germline ends. The CDR3 extends over 15 amino acids.

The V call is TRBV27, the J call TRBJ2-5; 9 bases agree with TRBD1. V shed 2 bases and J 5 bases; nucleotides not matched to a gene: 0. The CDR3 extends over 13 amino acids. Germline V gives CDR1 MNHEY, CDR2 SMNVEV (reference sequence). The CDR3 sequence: CASSLGQGETQYF. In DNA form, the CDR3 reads TGTGCCAGCAGTTTAGGACAGGGGGAGACCCAGTACTTC.

DNA of the CDR3: TGTGCCAGCCTCCGTAGGAACGGACCGCATACCTTC. Translated: CASLRRNGPHTF. The V gene is TRBV2, the J gene TRBJ1-2; the D is unclear. Germline CDR1 is SNHLY and CDR2 is FYNNEI. The CDR3 contains 12 residues. V was pared by 8 bases and J by 14 bases, with 21 bases between.

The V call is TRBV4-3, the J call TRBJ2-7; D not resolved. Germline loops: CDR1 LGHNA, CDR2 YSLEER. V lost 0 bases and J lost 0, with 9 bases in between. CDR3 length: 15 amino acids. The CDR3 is CASSQELGSSYEQYF. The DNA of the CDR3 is TGCGCCAGCAGCCAAGAGTTAGGCAGCTCCTACGAGCAGTACTTC.

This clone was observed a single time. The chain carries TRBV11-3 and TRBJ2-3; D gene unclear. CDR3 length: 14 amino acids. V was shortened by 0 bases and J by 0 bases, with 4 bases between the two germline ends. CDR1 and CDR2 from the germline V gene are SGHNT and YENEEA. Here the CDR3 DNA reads TGTGCCAGCAGCTTAGAGACAAGCACAGATACGCAGTATTTT. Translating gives CASSLETSTDTQYF.

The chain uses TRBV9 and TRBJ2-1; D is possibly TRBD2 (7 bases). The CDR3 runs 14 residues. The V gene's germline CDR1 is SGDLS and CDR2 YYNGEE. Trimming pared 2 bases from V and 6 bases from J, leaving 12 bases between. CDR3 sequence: CASSVVGGVNEQFF. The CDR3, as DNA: TGTGCCAGCAGCGTTGTAGGGGGGGTCAATGAGCAGTTCTTC.

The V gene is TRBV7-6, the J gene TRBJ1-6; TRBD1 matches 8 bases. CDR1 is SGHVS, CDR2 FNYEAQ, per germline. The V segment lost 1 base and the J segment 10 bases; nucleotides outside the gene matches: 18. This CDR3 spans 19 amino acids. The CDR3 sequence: CASSLVSPADRGYGSPLHF. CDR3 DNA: TGTGCCAGCAGCTTAGTTTCTCCGGCCGACAGGGGTTATGGCTCACCCCTCCACTTT.

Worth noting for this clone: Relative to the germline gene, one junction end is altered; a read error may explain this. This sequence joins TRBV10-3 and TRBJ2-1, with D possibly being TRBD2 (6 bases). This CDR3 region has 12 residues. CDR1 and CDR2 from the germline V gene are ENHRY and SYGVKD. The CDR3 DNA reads TGTGCCATCAGTGAGCCGGGACTTACATGGATCTTC. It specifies CAISEPGLTWIF.